These 7 T cell receptor beta chains were sequenced from one sample in a study of CD8 T cells in Susac syndrome. Random hexamers served to reverse transcribe roughly 0.5 to 1 ug RNA. TCRdb redid the calling of the immunoSEQ multiplex PCR reads with MiXCR, one entry per CDR3 protein. The table shows some 190,000 distinct CDR3 sequences, with around 96% occurring only once. Sequencing was carried out using CD4+ T cells from PBMCs. These receptors were obtained from a human donor in good health.

This chain joins TRBV20-1 and TRBJ2-3, with 9 bases that match TRBD2. The CDR3 has 14 amino acids. Germline lookup yields CDR1 DFQATT and CDR2 SNEGSKA (reference sequence). The V gene end was trimmed by 3 bases and the J gene end by 2 bases; junction bases not matched to a gene: 3. CDR3 sequence reads: CSARIAGVTDTQYF. The CDR3 bases are TGCAGTGCTAGGATAGCGGGAGTCACAGATACGCAGTATTTT.

This clonotype was picked up one time. V is TRBV30 and J is TRBJ1-4; D possibly corresponds to TRBD1 (5 bases). The germline gives CDR1 GTSNPN, CDR2 SVGIG (reference sequence). Trimming took off 1 base at V and 7 bases at J, with 16 bases between the two ends. This CDR3 has 15 residues. The DNA for the CDR3 is TGTGCCTGGAGTGGGAAGTCGGGGGGTGTTGAAAAACTGTTTTTT. This encodes CAWSGKSGGVEKLFF.

This rearrangement joins TRBV2 to TRBJ2-3, with a tentative D call TRBD1 (6 bases). CDR3 length equals 16 residues. The V end was cut by 1 base, the J end by 1 base, with 12 bases between. Looked up from germline, CDR1 is SNHLY and CDR2 is FYNNEI. The CDR3 spells CASSEVAAGGTDTQYF. The CDR3 DNA sequence: TGTGCCAGCAGTGAAGTGGCGGCAGGGGGCACAGATACGCAGTATTTT.

The chain is built from TRBV29-1 and TRBJ1-1; 8 bases map to TRBD1. There are 14 residues in the CDR3. Germline CDR1 reads SQVTM; CDR2 reads ANQGSEA. Germline trimming cut 7 bases from V and 4 bases from J; bases unmatched to any gene: 11. Here the CDR3 DNA reads TGCAGCGGGGCGACAGGGGTTTTGAGCACTGAAGCTTTCTTT. It encodes CSGATGVLSTEAFF.

The chain recombines TRBV28 with TRBJ2-7; possible D gene TRBD2, 5 bases. V shed 5 bases and J shed 9 bases, with 11 bases lying between them. CDR3 size: 11 residues. Germline V gene lookup returns CDR1 MDHEN and CDR2 SYDVKM. The CDR3 DNA sequence: TGTGCCAGCAGTCAAAACCGGGGGCAGTACTTC. Encoded protein: CASSQNRGQYF.

J is TRBJ2-3 and V is TRBV5-4; no clear D gene. CDR1 and CDR2 (germline): SGHNT, YYREEE (reference sequence). Deletions cut 1 base from V and 2 bases from J, with 11 bases between. This CDR3 spans 15 amino acids. In DNA, the CDR3 is TGTGCCAGCAGCTTGATGCGGCAAGACACAGATACGCAGTATTTT. It codes for CASSLMRQDTDTQYF.

The chain joins TRBV7-2 to TRBJ2-7; TRBD1 is a possible D gene (6 bases). The CDR3 has 14 residues. From germline, CDR1 is SGHTA and CDR2 FQGNSA. V lost 5 bases to trimming and J lost 2 bases, with 13 bases between them. CDR3: CASSTGTNTYEQYF. Here the CDR3 DNA reads TGTGCCAGCAGCACCGGGACAAATACCTACGAGCAGTACTTC.